This T cell receptor beta chain emerged from a study of cytomegalovirus exposure and HLA in healthy donors. Study-wide background: A later analysis reported the same platform for the 120 validation repertoires and the 650 to 750 first-cohort repertoires. Study-wide points: Cytomegalovirus-associated TCR beta chains were listed, numbering under 200. Cytomegalovirus status was reportedly diagnosed by the classifier with high sensitivity and specificity. A subsequent analysis found that TCR clusters from the first cohort also tended to co-occur in the 120 or so validation repertoires, with roughly 95% of cluster scores above 0.

TCRdb keeps only in-frame clones here, not all; method: immunoSEQ multiplex PCR. The data contain 220,000 or so clones, 70% to 90% of them singletons. The V gene end was trimmed by 8 bases and the J gene end by 8 bases; junction bases not matched to a gene: 9. Germline V gene lookup returns CDR1 MNHNS and CDR2 SASEGT. The CDR3 is 13 amino acids. On this clone: Antigen: not known.

The rearrangement uses TRBV6-1 and TRBJ2-1; TRBD2 agrees at 7 bases. The receptor was derived from a young woman in good health and CMV-seronegative. Source material: PBMCs. CDR3 nucleotides: TGTGCCAGCGTTTTCGGGGGGTTCGATGAGCAGTTCTTC. Its protein is CASVFGGFDEQFF.